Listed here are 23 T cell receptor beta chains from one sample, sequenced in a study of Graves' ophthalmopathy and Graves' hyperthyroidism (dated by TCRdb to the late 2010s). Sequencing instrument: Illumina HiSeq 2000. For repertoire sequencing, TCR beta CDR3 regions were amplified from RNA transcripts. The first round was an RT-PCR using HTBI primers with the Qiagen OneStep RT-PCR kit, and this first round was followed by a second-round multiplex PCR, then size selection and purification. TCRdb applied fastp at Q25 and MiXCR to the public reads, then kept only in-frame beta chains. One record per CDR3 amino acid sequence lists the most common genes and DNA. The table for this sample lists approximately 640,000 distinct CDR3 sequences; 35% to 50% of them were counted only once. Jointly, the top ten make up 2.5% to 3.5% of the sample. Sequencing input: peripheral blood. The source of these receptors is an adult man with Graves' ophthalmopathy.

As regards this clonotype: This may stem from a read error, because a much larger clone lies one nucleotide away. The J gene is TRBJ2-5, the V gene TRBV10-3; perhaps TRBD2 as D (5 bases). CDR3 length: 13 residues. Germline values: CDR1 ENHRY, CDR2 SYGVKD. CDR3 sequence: CASSSGVQETRYF. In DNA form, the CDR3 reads TGTGCCAGCAGCTCCGGGGTGCAAGAGACCCGGTACTTC.

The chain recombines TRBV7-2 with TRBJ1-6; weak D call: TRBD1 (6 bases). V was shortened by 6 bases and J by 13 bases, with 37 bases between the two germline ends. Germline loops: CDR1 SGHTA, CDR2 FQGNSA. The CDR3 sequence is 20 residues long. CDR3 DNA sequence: TGTGCCAGCAGGAACCCGTTCGGCAGGGCCCACGGGCAGGGGTTGACCCCCCTCCACTTT. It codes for CASRNPFGRAHGQGLTPLHF.

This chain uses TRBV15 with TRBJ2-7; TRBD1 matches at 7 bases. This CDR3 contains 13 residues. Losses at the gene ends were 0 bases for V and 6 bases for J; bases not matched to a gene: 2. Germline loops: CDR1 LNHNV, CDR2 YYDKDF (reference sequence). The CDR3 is CATSRDTGVEQYF. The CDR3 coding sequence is TGTGCCACCAGCAGAGATACAGGGGTCGAGCAGTACTTC. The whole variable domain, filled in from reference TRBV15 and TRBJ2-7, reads DAMVIQNPRYQVTQFGKPVTLSCSQTLNHNVMYWYQQKSSQAPKLLFHYYDKDFNNEADTPDNFQSRRPNTSFCFLDIRSPGLGDTAMYLCATSRDTGVEQYFGPGTRLTVT.

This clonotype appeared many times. CDR3 nucleotides: TGTGCCAGCAGTGAGGCAAAGGTTGGCTACACCTTC. Amino acids: CASSEAKVGYTF. J is TRBJ1-2 and V is TRBV6-1; D remains ambiguous. This CDR3 has 12 amino acids. Germline V CDR1 and CDR2: MNHNS, SASEGT. Trimming removed 3 bases from V and 7 bases from J, with 9 bases in between.

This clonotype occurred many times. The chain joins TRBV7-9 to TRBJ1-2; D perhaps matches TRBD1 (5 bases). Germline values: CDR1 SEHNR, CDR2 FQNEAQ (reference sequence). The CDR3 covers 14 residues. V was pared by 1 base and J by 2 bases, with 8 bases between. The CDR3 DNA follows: TGTGCCAGCAGCTTAGAAGACAGAAACTATGGCTACACCTTC. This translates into CASSLEDRNYGYTF.

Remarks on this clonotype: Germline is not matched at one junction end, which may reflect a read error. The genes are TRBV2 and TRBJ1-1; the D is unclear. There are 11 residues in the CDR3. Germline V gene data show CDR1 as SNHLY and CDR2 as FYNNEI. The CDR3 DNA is TGTGTCAGCAGTCCAGACACTGAAGCTTTCTTT. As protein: CVSSPDTEAFF.

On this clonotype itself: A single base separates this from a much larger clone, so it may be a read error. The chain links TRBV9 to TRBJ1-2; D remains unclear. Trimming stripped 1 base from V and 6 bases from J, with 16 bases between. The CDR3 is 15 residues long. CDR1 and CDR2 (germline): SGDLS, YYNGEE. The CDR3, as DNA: TGTGCCAGCAGCGTATCTCCGGATTCGGGCCATGGCTACACCTTC. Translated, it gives CASSVSPDSGHGYTF.

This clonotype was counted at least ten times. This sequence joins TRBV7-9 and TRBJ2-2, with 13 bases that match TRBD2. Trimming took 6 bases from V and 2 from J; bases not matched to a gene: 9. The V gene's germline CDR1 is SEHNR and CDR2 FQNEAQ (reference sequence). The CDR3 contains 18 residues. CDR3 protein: CASSFPGTSGINTGELFF. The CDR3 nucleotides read TGTGCCAGCAGTTTTCCCGGGACTAGCGGGATAAACACCGGGGAGCTGTTTTTT.

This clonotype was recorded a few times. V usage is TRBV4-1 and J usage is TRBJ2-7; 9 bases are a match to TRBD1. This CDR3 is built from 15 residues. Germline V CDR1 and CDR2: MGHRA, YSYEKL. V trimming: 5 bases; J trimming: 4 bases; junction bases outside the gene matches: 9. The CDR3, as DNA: TGCGCCAGCAGCTTTTCGCGGGACAGGGATTACGAGCAGTACTTC. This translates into CASSFSRDRDYEQYF.

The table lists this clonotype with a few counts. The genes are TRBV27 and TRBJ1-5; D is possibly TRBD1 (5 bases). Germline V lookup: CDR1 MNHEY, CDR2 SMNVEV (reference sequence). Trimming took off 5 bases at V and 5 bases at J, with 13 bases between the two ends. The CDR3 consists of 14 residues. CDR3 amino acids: CASSGASGHQPQHF. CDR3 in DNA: TGTGCCAGCAGTGGGGCCTCGGGACATCAGCCCCAGCATTTT.

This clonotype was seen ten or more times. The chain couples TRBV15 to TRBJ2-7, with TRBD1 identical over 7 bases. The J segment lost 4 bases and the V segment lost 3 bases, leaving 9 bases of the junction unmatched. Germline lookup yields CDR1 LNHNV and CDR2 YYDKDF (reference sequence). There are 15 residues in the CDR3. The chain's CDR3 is CATSSTGTELYEQYF. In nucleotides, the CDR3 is TGTGCCACCAGCAGTACCGGGACAGAACTTTACGAGCAGTACTTC.

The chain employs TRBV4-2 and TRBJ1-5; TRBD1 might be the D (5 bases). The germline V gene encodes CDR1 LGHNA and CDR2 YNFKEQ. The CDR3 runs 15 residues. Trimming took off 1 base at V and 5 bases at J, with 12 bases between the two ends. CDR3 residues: CASSQGLGGDQPQHF. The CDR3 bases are TGTGCCAGCAGCCAAGGGTTGGGGGGAGATCAGCCCCAGCATTTT.

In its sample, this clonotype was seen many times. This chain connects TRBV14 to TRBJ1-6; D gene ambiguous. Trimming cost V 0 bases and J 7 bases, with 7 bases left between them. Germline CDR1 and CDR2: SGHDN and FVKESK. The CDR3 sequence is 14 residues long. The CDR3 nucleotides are TGTGCCAGCAGCCAAGACCCAGGAAATTCACCCCTCCACTTT. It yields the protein CASSQDPGNSPLHF. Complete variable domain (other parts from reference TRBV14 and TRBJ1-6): EAGVTQFPSHSVIEKGQTVTLRCDPISGHDNLYWYRRVMGKEIKFLLHFVKESKQDESGMPNNRFLAERTGGTYSTLKVQPAELEDSGVYFCASSQDPGNSPLHFGNGTRLTVT.

In DNA, the CDR3 is TGTGCCAGCGATTATGGGGCGATCACAGATACGCAGTATTTT. As protein: CASDYGAITDTQYF. V and J are TRBV2 and TRBJ2-3; D possibly corresponds to TRBD1 (5 bases). Between the trimmed V and J ends, which lost 8 bases and 2 bases, there was a span of 14 bases. The germline V gene has CDR1 SNHLY and CDR2 FYNNEI. This CDR3 has 14 residues.

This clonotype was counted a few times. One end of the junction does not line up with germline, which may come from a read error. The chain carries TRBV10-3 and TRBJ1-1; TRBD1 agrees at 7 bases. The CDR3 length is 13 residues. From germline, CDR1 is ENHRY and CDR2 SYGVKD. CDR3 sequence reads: CASSYSTGSEAFF. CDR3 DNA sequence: TGTGCCAGCAGTTACTCGACAGGGTCTGAAGCTTTCTTT.

The CDR3 sequence: CASSEPGREETQYF. As DNA, the CDR3 is TGTGCCAGCAGTGAACCCGGGAGGGAAGAGACCCAGTACTTC. The gene calls are TRBV6-1 and TRBJ2-5, with 8 bases lining up with TRBD2. The germline V gene encodes CDR1 MNHNS and CDR2 SASEGT. CDR3 length: 14 amino acids. J gave up 3 bases and V 2 bases, and 2 bases lay outside the gene matches.

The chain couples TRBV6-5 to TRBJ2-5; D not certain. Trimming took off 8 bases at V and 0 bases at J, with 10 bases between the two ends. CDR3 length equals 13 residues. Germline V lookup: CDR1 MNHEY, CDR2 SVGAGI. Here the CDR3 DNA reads TGTGCCAGCCAATACGCGTACCAAGAGACCCAGTACTTC. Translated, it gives CASQYAYQETQYF.

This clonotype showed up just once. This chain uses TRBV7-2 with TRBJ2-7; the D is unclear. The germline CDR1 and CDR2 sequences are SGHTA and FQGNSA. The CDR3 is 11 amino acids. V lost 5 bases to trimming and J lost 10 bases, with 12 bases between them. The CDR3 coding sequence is TGTGCCAGCAGCCCGGACGGCGATCAGTACTTC. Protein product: CASSPDGDQYF.

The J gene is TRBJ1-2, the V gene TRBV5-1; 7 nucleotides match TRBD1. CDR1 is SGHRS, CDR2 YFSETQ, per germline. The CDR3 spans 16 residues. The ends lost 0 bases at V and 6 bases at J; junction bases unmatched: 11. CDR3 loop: CASSLDGPGQFNGYTF. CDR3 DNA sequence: TGCGCCAGCAGCTTGGACGGACCGGGACAGTTCAATGGCTACACCTTC. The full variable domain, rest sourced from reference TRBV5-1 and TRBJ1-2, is KAGVTQTPRYLIKTRGQQVTLSCSPISGHRSVSWYQQTPGQGLQFLFEYFSETQRNKGNFPGRFSGRQFSNSRSEMNVSTLELGDSALYLCASSLDGPGQFNGYTFGSGTRLTVV.

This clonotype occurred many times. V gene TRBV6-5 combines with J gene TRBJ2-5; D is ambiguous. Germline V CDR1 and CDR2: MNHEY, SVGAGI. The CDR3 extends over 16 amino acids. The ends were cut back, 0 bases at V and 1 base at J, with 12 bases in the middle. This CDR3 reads CASSYSQSKGQETQYF. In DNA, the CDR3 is TGTGCCAGCAGTTACTCGCAGTCGAAGGGCCAAGAGACCCAGTACTTC.

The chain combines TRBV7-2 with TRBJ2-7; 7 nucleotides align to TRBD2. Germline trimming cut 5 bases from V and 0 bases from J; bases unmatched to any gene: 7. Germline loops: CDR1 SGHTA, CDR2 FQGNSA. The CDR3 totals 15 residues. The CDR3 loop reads CASSVAGRISYEQYF. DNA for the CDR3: TGTGCCAGCAGCGTCGCCGGGAGGATCTCCTACGAGCAGTACTTC. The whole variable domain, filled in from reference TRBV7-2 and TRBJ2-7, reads GAGVSQSPSNKVTEKGKDVELRCDPISGHTALYWYRQSLGQGLEFLIYFQGNSAPDKSGLPSDRFSAERTGGSVSTLTIQRTQQEDSAVYLCASSVAGRISYEQYFGPGTRLTVT.

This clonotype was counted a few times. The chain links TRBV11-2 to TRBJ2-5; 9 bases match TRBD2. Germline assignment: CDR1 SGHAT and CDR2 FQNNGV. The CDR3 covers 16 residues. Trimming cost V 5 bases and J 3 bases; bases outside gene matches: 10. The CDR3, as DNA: TGTGCCAGCAGCCCCCCCGGGGCTAGCGGGAAAGAGACCCAGTACTTC. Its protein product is CASSPPGASGKETQYF.

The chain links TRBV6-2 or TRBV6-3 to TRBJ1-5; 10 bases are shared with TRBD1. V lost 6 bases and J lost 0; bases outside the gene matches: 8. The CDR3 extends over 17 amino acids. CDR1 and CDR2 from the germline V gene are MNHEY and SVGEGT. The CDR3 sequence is CASSRDRGDHSNQPQHF. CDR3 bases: TGTGCCAGCAGCCGGGACAGGGGAGATCATAGCAATCAGCCCCAGCATTTT.